Below, 30 T cell receptor beta chains from the same sample are listed, as sequenced in a study of naive and memory T cell subsets. The beta constant-region primer was an equimolar mix of two oligonucleotides covering TRBC1 and TRBC2. Nested alpha and beta constant-region primers with the SP2 primer drove four PCR rounds on ligated cDNA. TCRdb reanalysed the UMI-ligation and nested PCR reads using MiXCR and keeps one entry per CDR3 protein. The sample holds over 100,000 distinct CDR3 sequences, roughly 15% seen once. No antigen has been identified for these receptors. Points from the study as a whole: Possibly reflecting memory cells re-expressing CD45RA, a few larger clonotypes occurred in naive repertoires, especially CD8.

Specimen: naive CD8+ T cells from blood. Receptors were obtained from a human donor in good health.

Only a few counts were recorded for this clonotype. This rearrangement joins TRBV20-1 to TRBJ2-3; 8 nucleotides agree with TRBD2. With V trimmed by 2 bases and J by 5 bases, 12 bases remained unmatched. Germline assignment: CDR1 DFQATT and CDR2 SNEGSKA (reference sequence). The CDR3 totals 16 residues. The CDR3 nucleotides read TGCAGTGCTAGACCTAACGGAGCGGGAGTCAGAGATACGCAGTATTTT. It yields the protein CSARPNGAGVRDTQYF.

The chain uses TRBV28 and TRBJ2-3, with TRBD2 as a possible D gene (5 bases). Germline V gives CDR1 MDHEN, CDR2 SYDVKM. This CDR3 has 11 amino acids. The germline V and J ends were trimmed by 5 bases and 6 bases, with 6 bases remaining between them. The CDR3 DNA reads TGTGCCAGCAGTCAGCGGGATACGCAGTATTTT. It is translated as CASSQRDTQYF.

This clonotype was seen only a few times. CDR3 protein: CAWSEGGTYEQYF. CDR3 coding DNA: TGTGCCTGGAGTGAGGGGGGGACCTACGAGCAGTACTTC. The rearrangement uses TRBV30 and TRBJ2-7, with D tentatively TRBD2 (7 bases). Per the germline V gene, CDR1 is GTSNPN and CDR2 is SVGIG (reference sequence). V lost 1 base and J 2 bases, leaving 9 bases between the germline ends. The CDR3 consists of 13 residues. Looking up the rest from reference TRBV30 and TRBJ2-7 gives the full variable domain: SQTIHQWPATLVQPVGSPLSLECTVEGTSNPNLYWYRQAAGRGLQLLFYSVGIGQISSEVPQNLSASRPQDRQFILSSKKLLLSDSGFYLCAWSEGGTYEQYFGPGTRLTVT.

The chain's CDR3 is CASSPNPEAFF. CDR3 in DNA: TGTGCCAGCAGCCCCAACCCTGAAGCTTTCTTT. V usage is TRBV7-9 and J usage is TRBJ1-1; D not resolved. CDR3 size: 11 residues. V lost 5 bases and J lost 6, with 7 bases in between. The germline gives CDR1 SEHNR, CDR2 FQNEAQ (reference sequence).

The chain recombines TRBV10-2 with TRBJ2-7; tentatively, D is TRBD1 (5 bases). The germline V gene has CDR1 WSHSY and CDR2 SAAADI. Trimming removed 7 bases from V and 3 bases from J, with 10 bases in between. The CDR3 consists of 12 residues. The CDR3 DNA follows: TGCGCCAGCACATCCACAGGCTACGAGCAGTACTTC. Translation gives CASTSTGYEQYF.

The chain is built from TRBV5-1 and TRBJ1-1; tentatively, D is TRBD1 (6 bases). This CDR3 contains 13 residues. Per the germline V gene, CDR1 is SGHRS and CDR2 is YFSETQ. The V end was cut by 4 bases, the J end by 7 bases, with 14 bases between. The CDR3: CASSLSGHLEAFF. DNA of the CDR3: TGCGCCAGCAGCCTTTCGGGACACCTTGAAGCTTTCTTT.

A note on this clonotype: A much larger clone differs by one base, so this may be a read error. The CDR3 loop reads CASRDPIADTQNF. In DNA form, the CDR3 reads TGTGCCAGCAGGGACCCTATTGCAGATACGCAGAATTTT. This chain connects TRBV9 to TRBJ2-3, with no clear D. Germline values: CDR1 SGDLS, CDR2 YYNGEE. The CDR3 loop spans 13 amino acids.

This clonotype was seen repeatedly, ten times or more. V is TRBV30 and J is TRBJ2-7; D is unresolved. The CDR3 is made up of 14 amino acids. Trimming took 3 bases from V and 4 from J, leaving 16 bases between them. Germline assignment: CDR1 GTSNPN and CDR2 SVGIG (reference sequence). The CDR3 DNA follows: TGTGCCTGGAGGGGCGGCGACCTGAGGTACGAGCAGTACTTC. It is translated as CAWRGGDLRYEQYF.

The chain uses TRBV5-6 and TRBJ2-1; TRBD1 might be the D (7 bases). The CDR3 loop spans 18 amino acids. Germline CDR1 reads SGHDT; CDR2 reads YYEEEE. Trimming cost V 0 bases and J 4 bases, with 20 bases left between them. The CDR3 nucleotides are TGTGCCAGCAGCTTGGACCCCGAGGAGGGACAGTTTTACAATGAGCAGTTCTTC. Protein sequence: CASSLDPEEGQFYNEQFF.

This clonotype was seen only a few times. This sequence joins TRBV12-3 or TRBV12-4 and TRBJ1-1, with 11 nucleotides matching TRBD1. The CDR3 loop spans 17 amino acids. J lost 10 bases, V lost 4 bases, and 17 bases had no gene match. In nucleotides, the CDR3 is TGTGCCAGCAGTTCACGACGGGGACAGGGGGTTAAGATTGTAGCTTTCTTT. Translating it yields CASSSRRGQGVKIVAFF.

The V and J genes are TRBV10-3 and TRBJ2-4; no reliable D call. Per germline, CDR1 ENHRY and CDR2 SYGVKD. The CDR3 contains 15 residues. The ends were cut back, 0 bases at V and 0 bases at J, with 6 bases in the middle. The CDR3 DNA is TGTGCCATCAGTGAGTCGAAAGGAGCCAAAAACATTCAGTACTTC. Translating it yields CAISESKGAKNIQYF.

This clonotype was seen repeatedly, ten times or more. This chain joins TRBV9 and TRBJ1-1; D ambiguous. This CDR3 spans 13 amino acids. The V and J ends lost 4 bases and 4 bases respectively, with 11 bases between them. The germline V gene encodes CDR1 SGDLS and CDR2 YYNGEE. CDR3 in amino acids: CASSPMGATEAFF. The DNA for the CDR3 is TGTGCCAGCAGCCCGATGGGCGCCACTGAAGCTTTCTTT.

In this sample, this clonotype turned up a few times. J is TRBJ2-1 and V is TRBV5-4; D is perhaps TRBD2 (5 bases). Germline assignment: CDR1 SGHNT and CDR2 YYREEE (reference sequence). Trimming stripped 1 base from V and 10 bases from J, with 12 bases between. The CDR3 has 13 residues. The CDR3 nucleotides are TGTGCCAGCAGCTTGATGAGGGATAAGGAGCAGTTCTTC. The encoded protein is CASSLMRDKEQFF.

The chain links TRBV12-3 or TRBV12-4 to TRBJ1-5, with D perhaps matching TRBD1 (5 bases). The CDR3 is made up of 13 amino acids. Deletions cut 3 bases from V and 6 bases from J, with 9 bases between. The CDR3 spells CASSFGGVQPQHF. CDR3 sequence (DNA): TGTGCCAGCAGTTTCGGAGGGGTTCAGCCCCAGCATTTT.

V gene TRBV12-3 or TRBV12-4 combines with J gene TRBJ2-5; 7 nucleotides agree with TRBD1. The CDR3 is 16 residues long. The ends lost 3 bases at V and 1 base at J; junction bases unmatched: 8. CDR3 in amino acids: CASSLITGALQETQYF. CDR3 coding DNA: TGTGCCAGCAGTTTGATCACAGGGGCGCTCCAAGAGACCCAGTACTTC.

The V gene is TRBV5-1, the J gene TRBJ2-7; D not certain. Per the germline V gene, CDR1 is SGHRS and CDR2 is YFSETQ. Trimming shortened V by 1 base and J by 5 bases, and 4 bases separated the two germline ends. This CDR3 comprises 11 residues. CDR3 nucleotide sequence: TGCGCCAGCAGCTTGATGGACGAGCAGTACTTC. Protein product: CASSLMDEQYF.

The chain is built from TRBV15 and TRBJ2-1; 7 bases map to TRBD2. Germline CDR1 reads LNHNV; CDR2 reads YYDKDF (reference sequence). The ends lost 3 bases at V and 2 bases at J; junction bases unmatched: 10. The CDR3 is 17 residues long. Written as DNA, the CDR3 is TGTGCCACCAGCAGGAGGCTAGCGGACCTTACCTACAATGAGCAGTTCTTC. Translating it yields CATSRRLADLTYNEQFF.

This clonotype was seen only a few times. The rearrangement joins TRBV7-2 to TRBJ2-1; a possible D gene is TRBD2 (6 bases). Trimming pared 5 bases from V and 4 bases from J, leaving 15 bases between. Germline CDR1 reads SGHTA; CDR2 reads FQGNSA. This CDR3 has 15 residues. CDR3 sequence reads: CASSPLANPYNEQFF. The CDR3 nucleotides are TGTGCCAGCAGCCCACTAGCTAACCCATACAATGAGCAGTTCTTC.

The table lists this clonotype with a few counts. This chain connects TRBV7-8 to TRBJ2-7; possible D gene TRBD1, 5 bases. Germline CDR1 is SGHVS and CDR2 is FQNEAQ. The V end was cut by 3 bases, the J end by 5 bases, with 8 bases between. This CDR3 contains 12 residues. In DNA form, the CDR3 reads TGTGCCAGCAGCTTCTCAGGGAACGAGCAGTACTTC. Translated, it gives CASSFSGNEQYF.

This clonotype was counted ten times or more. The V and J genes are TRBV10-2 and TRBJ2-3; D uncertain. The length of the CDR3 is 15 residues. Germline V lookup: CDR1 WSHSY, CDR2 SAAADI. Trimming shortened V by 4 bases and J by 0 bases, and 11 bases separated the two germline ends. The CDR3 DNA is TGCGCCAGCAGTGCTGGCACCTTTAGCACAGATACGCAGTATTTT. Its translation: CASSAGTFSTDTQYF.

The V call is TRBV25-1, the J call TRBJ2-7, with a weak D call TRBD1 (6 bases). This CDR3 has 13 amino acids. The germline V and J ends were trimmed by 2 bases and 6 bases, with 11 bases remaining between them. In germline, CDR1 is MGHDK, CDR2 SYGVNS. Here the CDR3 reads CASSEQYRAEQYF. The CDR3 nucleotides read TGTGCCAGCAGTGAACAGTACAGGGCCGAGCAGTACTTC.

This clonotype was picked up a small number of times. The CDR3 reads CASRRDGREFF. The DNA for the CDR3 is TGTGCCAGCAGGAGGGATGGACGTGAGTTCTTC. The chain links TRBV12-3 or TRBV12-4 to TRBJ2-1; tentative D call: TRBD2 (5 bases). The ends were cut back, 6 bases at V and 14 bases at J, with 14 bases in the middle. This CDR3 is built from 11 residues.

This clonotype was seen many times. The chain carries TRBV19 and TRBJ2-1; D uncertain. The CDR3 runs to 14 residues. Germline V gene data show CDR1 as LNHDA and CDR2 as SQIVND (reference sequence). Trimming shortened V by 3 bases and J by 0 bases, and 6 bases separated the two germline ends. The CDR3 bases are TGTGCCAGTAGTATCACTTTCTCCTACAATGAGCAGTTCTTC. This codes for CASSITFSYNEQFF.

The chain carries TRBV30 and TRBJ2-3, with TRBD2 matching 7 bases. The germline gives CDR1 GTSNPN, CDR2 SVGIG (reference sequence). This CDR3 spans 18 amino acids. V dropped 3 bases and J dropped 3; count of bases not matched to a gene: 18. The CDR3, as DNA: TGTGCCTGGAGCTCGGCGGGGGAACAAACAGAGAAAACAGATACGCAGTATTTT. Encoded protein: CAWSSAGEQTEKTDTQYF.

The chain recombines TRBV9 with TRBJ2-1; TRBD1 agrees at 7 bases. Germline V gives CDR1 SGDLS, CDR2 YYNGEE. This CDR3 has 14 residues. Trimming at V came to 4 bases and at J to 5 bases, leaving 6 bases not matched to a gene. The CDR3 sequence is CASSLGDRNNEQFF. The CDR3 DNA sequence: TGTGCCAGCAGCCTAGGGGACAGAAACAATGAGCAGTTCTTC.

This clonotype was observed a handful of times. The V gene is TRBV27, the J gene TRBJ2-3; D may be TRBD1 (5 bases). The CDR3 totals 13 residues. Germline assignment: CDR1 MNHEY and CDR2 SMNVEV (reference sequence). V lost 5 bases, J lost 7 bases, and 13 bases lay in between. CDR3 nucleotide sequence: TGTGCCAGCAGTGACAGTTTTAAGTATACGCAGTATTTT. Protein product: CASSDSFKYTQYF.

This clonotype was counted at least ten times. The rearrangement joins TRBV2 to TRBJ2-1; TRBD2 aligns across 9 bases. Per the germline V gene, CDR1 is SNHLY and CDR2 is FYNNEI. This CDR3 is 14 amino acids long. V gave up 6 bases and J gave up 0 bases; unmatched junction bases: 0. As DNA, the CDR3 is TGTGCCAGCAGACTAGCGGGCTCCTACAATGAGCAGTTCTTC. This encodes CASRLAGSYNEQFF.

The chain combines TRBV12-3 or TRBV12-4 with TRBJ2-2, with D hard to call. V gave up 5 bases and J gave up 3 bases, with 10 bases separating them. The CDR3 consists of 14 residues. CDR3 sequence reads: CASSPSVYTGELFF. CDR3 in DNA: TGTGCCAGCAGTCCATCCGTATACACCGGGGAGCTGTTTTTT.

This clonotype was observed a handful of times. CDR3 coding DNA: TGCGCCAGCAGCCAAGATGGGCAGTCCTACGAGCAGTACTTC. Its translation is CASSQDGQSYEQYF. The J gene is TRBJ2-7, the V gene TRBV4-3; D unclear. V was trimmed by 0 bases and J by 1 base, leaving 7 bases between them. The CDR3 length is 14 residues. Germline V lookup: CDR1 LGHNA, CDR2 YSLEER.

V is TRBV7-6 and J is TRBJ2-7; TRBD1 matches at 9 bases. There are 14 residues in the CDR3. Germline CDR1 and CDR2: SGHVS and FNYEAQ. Trimming took 7 bases from V and 3 from J; bases not matched to a gene: 7. The CDR3 DNA is TGTGCCAGCACCTTGGGACAGGGACTCTACGAGCAGTACTTC. Its translation is CASTLGQGLYEQYF.